The source of this TCR beta chain is a study of T-cell memory formation after mild COVID-19. Study-level information: Each donor largely had its own TCR clusters. Broader study findings: A subset of responding clones appeared in pre-infection memory, suggesting cross-reactive memory joined.

This clonotype was counted between two and nine times. Antigen unknown. The V gene lost 3 bases and the J gene lost 2 bases, with 11 bases spanning the gap. Germline V gene lookup returns CDR1 MDHEN and CDR2 SYDVKM. This CDR3 comprises 14 residues. It was 5'RACE with constant-segment primers that produced the TCR alpha and TCR beta cDNA libraries, which carried sample barcodes and UMIs. TCRdb reanalysed the 5' RACE reads using MiXCR and keeps one entry per CDR3 protein. The table includes 280,000 or so distinct CDR3 sequences, 18% detected once. Sequences were obtained from PBMCs or a T cell subset sorted from them (not recorded which). The sequence was obtained from a man aged 18-30 years who had mild COVID-19 (a few samples of this study predate the infection). Cell type and time point are not known. This chain uses TRBV28 with TRBJ2-7, with a possible D match to TRBD1 (5 bases). The CDR3 here is CASSFIDSPYEQYV. CDR3 sequence (DNA): TGTGCCAGCAGTTTCATCGACAGTCCCTACGAGCAGTACGTC.